A selection of T cell receptor beta chains follows, all from one sample in a study of blood T cell repertoires in COVID-19. TCRdb's copy holds only in-frame clones and misses some; the assay was immunoSEQ multiplex PCR. The profile shows about 46,000 clones, 70% to 90% of them singletons. The sample consisted of PBMCs or T cells enriched from blood (not recorded which). The receptors were gathered from a woman between 50 and 59 years old who had recovered from COVID-19. CDR3s include the opening cysteine and the closing phenylalanine or tryptophan. Each record gives: clone size, J gene, D gene, V gene, CDR3 protein, CDR3 DNA. D genes are given only for firm matches. Expanded clones get a size class; other rows say once, few or many, or leave the size out.

abundance: .; j_gene: TRBJ2-1; d_gene: TRBD2; v_gene: TRBV10-1; CDR3aa: CASRAAGGNEQFF; CDR3nt: TGCGCCAGCAGAGCAGCGGGAGGGAATGAGCAGTTCTTC
abundance: once; j_gene: TRBJ2-6; d_gene: .; v_gene: TRBV19; CDR3aa: CASSRLGGRSTGANVLTF; CDR3nt: TGTGCCAGTAGTCGCCTCGGGGGTAGGTCGACTGGGGCCAACGTCCTGACTTTC
abundance: .; j_gene: TRBJ1-6; d_gene: .; v_gene: TRBV3-1/TRBV3-2; CDR3aa: CASSQGESSLHF; CDR3nt: TGTGCCAGCAGCCAAGGGGAGAGTTCCCTCCACTTT
abundance: .; j_gene: TRBJ2-5; d_gene: TRBD2; v_gene: TRBV11-2; CDR3aa: CASSAGTSGGDIIQETQYF; CDR3nt: TGTGCCAGCAGTGCCGGGACTAGCGGGGGAGATATCATCCAAGAGACCCAGTACTTC
abundance: .; j_gene: TRBJ2-5; d_gene: TRBD2; v_gene: TRBV30; CDR3aa: CAWKRSGASGGSWFRETQYF; CDR3nt: TGTGCCTGGAAGCGGTCGGGGGCTAGCGGGGGCAGTTGGTTTCGGGAGACCCAGTACTTC
abundance: once; j_gene: TRBJ2-7; d_gene: TRBD2; v_gene: TRBV18; CDR3aa: CASSSLRGAAEQYF; CDR3nt: TGTGCCAGCTCCTCCTTGCGGGGGGCCGCCGAGCAGTACTTC
abundance: few; j_gene: TRBJ2-1; d_gene: TRBD2; v_gene: TRBV28; CDR3aa: CASSLAGVYNEQFF; CDR3nt: TGTGCCAGCAGTTTAGCGGGGGTCTACAATGAGCAGTTCTTC
abundance: .; j_gene: TRBJ2-2; d_gene: .; v_gene: TRBV6-5; CDR3aa: CASSYSAGAYGGELFF; CDR3nt: TGTGCCAGCAGTTACTCGGCGGGGGCGTACGGCGGGGAGCTGTTTTTT
abundance: .; j_gene: TRBJ2-1; d_gene: TRBD2; v_gene: TRBV19; CDR3aa: CASSKLAGGPNEQFF; CDR3nt: TGTGCCAGTAGCAAACTAGCGGGGGGACCCAATGAGCAGTTCTTC
abundance: .; j_gene: TRBJ1-1; d_gene: .; v_gene: TRBV28; CDR3aa: CASRLQEFEAFF; CDR3nt: TGTGCCAGCAGACTACAGGAGTTCGAAGCTTTCTTT
abundance: .; j_gene: TRBJ2-2; d_gene: TRBD1; v_gene: TRBV19; CDR3aa: CASSPGTGGRTGELFF; CDR3nt: TGTGCCAGTAGTCCCGGAACAGGGGGCCGCACCGGGGAGCTGTTTTTT
abundance: .; j_gene: TRBJ1-2; d_gene: .; v_gene: TRBV30; CDR3aa: CARKTRGILYGYTF; CDR3nt: TGTGCCCGAAAAACTCGGGGGATCCTCTATGGCTACACCTTC
abundance: .; j_gene: TRBJ2-4; d_gene: TRBD2; v_gene: TRBV19; CDR3aa: CASSPTRGGKNIQYF; CDR3nt: TGTGCCAGTAGTCCCACCCGGGGGGGGAAAAACATTCAGTACTTC
abundance: .; j_gene: TRBJ2-2; d_gene: .; v_gene: TRBV12-3/TRBV12-4; CDR3aa: CASSPNDSGELFF; CDR3nt: TGTGCCAGCAGTCCTAATGACAGCGGGGAGCTGTTTTTT
abundance: .; j_gene: TRBJ2-1; d_gene: .; v_gene: TRBV6-2/TRBV6-3; CDR3aa: CASSSTPTTVGNEQFF; CDR3nt: TGTGCCAGCAGTTCCACCCCCACGACAGTAGGGAATGAGCAGTTCTTC
abundance: .; j_gene: TRBJ1-1; d_gene: .; v_gene: TRBV11-3; CDR3aa: CASSHRGNTEAFF; CDR3nt: TGTGCCAGCAGCCACCGGGGGAACACTGAAGCTTTCTTT
abundance: .; j_gene: TRBJ1-4; d_gene: .; v_gene: TRBV7-9; CDR3aa: CASSLVGTQVEKLFF; CDR3nt: TGTGCCAGCAGCTTAGTTGGGACACAAGTCGAAAAACTGTTTTTT
abundance: .; j_gene: TRBJ1-5; d_gene: TRBD1; v_gene: TRBV3-1/TRBV3-2; CDR3aa: CASSQDRGRPQHF; CDR3nt: TGTGCCAGCAGCCAAGACAGGGGGAGGCCCCAGCATTTT
abundance: .; j_gene: TRBJ2-7; d_gene: .; v_gene: TRBV5-4; CDR3aa: CASSLGPESSSYEQYF; CDR3nt: TGTGCCAGCAGCTTGGGGCCGGAGTCCTCATCCTACGAGCAGTACTTC
abundance: .; j_gene: TRBJ1-2; d_gene: TRBD1; v_gene: TRBV11-2; CDR3aa: CASSLSWTGPYGYTF; CDR3nt: TGTGCCAGCAGCTTAAGTTGGACAGGCCCCTATGGCTACACCTTC
abundance: .; j_gene: TRBJ2-2; d_gene: TRBD1; v_gene: TRBV11-1; CDR3aa: CASSLSGDRTSGELFF; CDR3nt: TGTGCCAGCAGCTTATCAGGGGACAGGACATCCGGGGAGCTGTTTTTT
abundance: .; j_gene: TRBJ2-1; d_gene: TRBD2; v_gene: TRBV28; CDR3aa: CASSLCLLGLAGFFVVANEQFF; CDR3nt: TGTGCCAGCAGTTTATGCCTCCTCGGGCTAGCGGGTTTCTTCGTCGTTGCCAATGAGCAGTTCTTC